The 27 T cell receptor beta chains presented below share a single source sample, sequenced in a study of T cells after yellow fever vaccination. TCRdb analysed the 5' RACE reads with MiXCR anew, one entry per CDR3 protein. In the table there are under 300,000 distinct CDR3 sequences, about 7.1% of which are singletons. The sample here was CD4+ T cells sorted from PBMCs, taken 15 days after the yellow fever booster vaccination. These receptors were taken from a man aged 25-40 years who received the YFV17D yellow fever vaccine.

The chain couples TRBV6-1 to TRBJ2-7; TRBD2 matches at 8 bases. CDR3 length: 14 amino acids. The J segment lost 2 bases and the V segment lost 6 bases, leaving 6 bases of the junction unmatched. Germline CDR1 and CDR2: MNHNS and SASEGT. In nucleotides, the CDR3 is TGTGCCAGCAGCATAGCGGGGCAAACCTACGAGCAGTACTTC. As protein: CASSIAGQTYEQYF.

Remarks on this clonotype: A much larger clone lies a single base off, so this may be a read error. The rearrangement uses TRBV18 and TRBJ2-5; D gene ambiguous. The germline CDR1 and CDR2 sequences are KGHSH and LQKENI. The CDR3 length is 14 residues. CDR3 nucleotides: TGTGCCAGCTCACCCACAAATTTCCAAGAGTCCCAGTACTTC. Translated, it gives CASSPTNFQESQYF.

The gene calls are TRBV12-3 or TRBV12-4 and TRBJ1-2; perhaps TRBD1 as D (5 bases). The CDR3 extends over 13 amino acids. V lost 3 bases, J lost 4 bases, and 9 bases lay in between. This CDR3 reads CASSFGGIYGYTF. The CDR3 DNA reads TGTGCCAGCAGTTTCGGGGGGATCTATGGCTACACCTTC.

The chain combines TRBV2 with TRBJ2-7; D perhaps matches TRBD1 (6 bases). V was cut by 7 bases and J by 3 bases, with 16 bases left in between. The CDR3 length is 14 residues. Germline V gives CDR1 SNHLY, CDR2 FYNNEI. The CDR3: CASMWNREGYEQYF. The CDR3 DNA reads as TGTGCCAGCATGTGGAACAGGGAAGGCTACGAGCAGTACTTC.

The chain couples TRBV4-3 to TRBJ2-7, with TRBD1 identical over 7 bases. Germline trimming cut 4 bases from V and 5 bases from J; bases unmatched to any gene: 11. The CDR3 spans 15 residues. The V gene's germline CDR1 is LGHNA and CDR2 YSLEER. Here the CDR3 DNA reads TGCGCCAGCAGCCTGGAAGTTAAGGGGGCGAACGAGCAGTACTTC. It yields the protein CASSLEVKGANEQYF.

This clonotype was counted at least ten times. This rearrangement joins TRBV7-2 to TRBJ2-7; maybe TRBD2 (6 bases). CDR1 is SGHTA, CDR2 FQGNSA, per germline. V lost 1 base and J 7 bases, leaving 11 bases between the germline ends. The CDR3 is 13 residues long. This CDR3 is CASSLDAGREQYF. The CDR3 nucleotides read TGTGCCAGCAGCTTAGACGCGGGACGGGAGCAGTACTTC.

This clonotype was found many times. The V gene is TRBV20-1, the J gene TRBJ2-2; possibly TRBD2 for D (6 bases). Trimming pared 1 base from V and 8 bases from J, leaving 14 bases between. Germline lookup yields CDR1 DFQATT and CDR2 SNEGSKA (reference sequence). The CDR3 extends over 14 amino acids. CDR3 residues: CSARVPLATGELFF. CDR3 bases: TGCAGTGCTAGAGTCCCACTAGCTACTGGGGAGCTGTTTTTT.

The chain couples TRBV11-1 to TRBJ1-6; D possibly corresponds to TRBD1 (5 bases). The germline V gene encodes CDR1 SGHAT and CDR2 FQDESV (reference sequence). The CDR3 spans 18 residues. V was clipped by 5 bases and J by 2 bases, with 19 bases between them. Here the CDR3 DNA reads TGTGCCAGCAGCGTATCCCCGGGGGTCCGGACCTATAATTCACCCCTCCACTTT. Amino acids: CASSVSPGVRTYNSPLHF.

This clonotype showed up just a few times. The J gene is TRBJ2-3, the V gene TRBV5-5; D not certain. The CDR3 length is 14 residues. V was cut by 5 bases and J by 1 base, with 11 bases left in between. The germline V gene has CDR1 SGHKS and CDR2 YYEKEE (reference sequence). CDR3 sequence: CASRGPSGTDTQYF. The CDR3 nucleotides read TGTGCCAGCAGAGGGCCAAGCGGCACAGATACGCAGTATTTT.

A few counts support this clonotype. This CDR3 reads CASSADRAVEGTEAFF. The CDR3 nucleotides read TGCGCCAGCAGCGCGGACAGGGCGGTTGAAGGCACTGAAGCTTTCTTT. This chain uses TRBV5-1 with TRBJ1-1, with 8 bases aligning to TRBD1. J gave up 4 bases and V 4 bases, and 12 bases lay outside the gene matches. The CDR3 has 16 residues. Germline V gene lookup returns CDR1 SGHRS and CDR2 YFSETQ.

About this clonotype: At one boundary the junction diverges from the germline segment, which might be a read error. CDR3 region: CASSLGQGTAPRF. The DNA for the CDR3 is TGTGCCAGCAGTTTAGGTCAGGGGACAGCCCCTCGTTTC. V is TRBV12-3 or TRBV12-4 and J is TRBJ2-7, with 7 bases that match TRBD1. The CDR3 is made up of 13 amino acids.

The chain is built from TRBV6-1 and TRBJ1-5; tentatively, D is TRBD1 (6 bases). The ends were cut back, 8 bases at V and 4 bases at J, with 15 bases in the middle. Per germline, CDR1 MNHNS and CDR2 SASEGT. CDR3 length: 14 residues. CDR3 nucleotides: TGTGCCAGCCGCCCTCGGCAGGGGAATCAGCCCCAGCATTTT. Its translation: CASRPRQGNQPQHF.

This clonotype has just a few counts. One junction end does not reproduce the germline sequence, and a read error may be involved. The CDR3, as DNA: TGTGCCAGCAGATTAGACCGGGACAGTTCACGGCGTAACTCTGGAAACACCATATATTTT. It encodes CASRLDRDSSRRNSGNTIYF. The gene calls are TRBV12-3 or TRBV12-4 and TRBJ1-3, with 7 positions matching TRBD1. This CDR3 region has 20 residues.

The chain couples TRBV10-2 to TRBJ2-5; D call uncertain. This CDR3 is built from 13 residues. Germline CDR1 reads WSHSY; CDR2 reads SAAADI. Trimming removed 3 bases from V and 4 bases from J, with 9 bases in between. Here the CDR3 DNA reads TGCGCCAGCAGTGACTTGGACGGAGAGACCCAGTACTTC. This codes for CASSDLDGETQYF.

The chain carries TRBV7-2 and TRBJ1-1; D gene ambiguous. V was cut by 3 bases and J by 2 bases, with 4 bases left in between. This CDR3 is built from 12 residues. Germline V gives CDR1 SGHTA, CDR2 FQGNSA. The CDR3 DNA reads TGTGCCAGCAGCTTGGTAAACACTGAAGCTTTCTTT. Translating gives CASSLVNTEAFF.

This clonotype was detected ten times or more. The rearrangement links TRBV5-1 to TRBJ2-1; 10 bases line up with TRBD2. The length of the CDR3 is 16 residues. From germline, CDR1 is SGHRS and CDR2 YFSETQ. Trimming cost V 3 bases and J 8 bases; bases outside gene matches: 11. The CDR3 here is CASSYSGRATADEQFF. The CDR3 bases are TGCGCCAGCAGCTACAGCGGGAGGGCCACGGCCGATGAGCAGTTCTTC. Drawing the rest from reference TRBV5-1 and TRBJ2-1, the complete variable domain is KAGVTQTPRYLIKTRGQQVTLSCSPISGHRSVSWYQQTPGQGLQFLFEYFSETQRNKGNFPGRFSGRQFSNSRSEMNVSTLELGDSALYLCASSYSGRATADEQFFGPGTRLTVL.

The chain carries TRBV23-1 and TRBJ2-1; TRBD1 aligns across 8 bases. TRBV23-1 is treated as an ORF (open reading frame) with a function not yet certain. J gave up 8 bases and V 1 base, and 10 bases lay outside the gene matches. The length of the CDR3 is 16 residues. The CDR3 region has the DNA TGCGCCAGCAGTCAATTGCCGGACAGGGATGAGGATGAGCAGTTCTTC. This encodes CASSQLPDRDEDEQFF.

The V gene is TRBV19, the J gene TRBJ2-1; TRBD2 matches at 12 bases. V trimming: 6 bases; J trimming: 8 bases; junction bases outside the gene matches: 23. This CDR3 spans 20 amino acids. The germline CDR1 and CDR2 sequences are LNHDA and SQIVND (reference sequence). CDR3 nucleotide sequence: TGTGCCAGTAGCGCGTCGGTCCGTCTAGCGGGAGGGCCGCGGGTCGATGAGCAGTTCTTC. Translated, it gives CASSASVRLAGGPRVDEQFF.

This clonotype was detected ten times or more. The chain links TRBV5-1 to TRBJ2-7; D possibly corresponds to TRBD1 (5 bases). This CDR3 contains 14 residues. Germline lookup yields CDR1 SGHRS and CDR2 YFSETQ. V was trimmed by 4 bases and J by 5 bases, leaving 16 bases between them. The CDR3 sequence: CASSPQVTSDEQYF. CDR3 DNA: TGCGCCAGCAGCCCACAGGTGACGTCTGACGAGCAGTACTTC.

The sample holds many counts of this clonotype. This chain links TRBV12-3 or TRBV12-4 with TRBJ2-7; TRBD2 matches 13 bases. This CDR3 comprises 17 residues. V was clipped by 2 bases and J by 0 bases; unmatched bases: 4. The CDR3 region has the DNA TGTGCCAGCAGTTTAACTAGCGGGAGGGTCAACTCCTACGAGCAGTACTTC. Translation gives CASSLTSGRVNSYEQYF.

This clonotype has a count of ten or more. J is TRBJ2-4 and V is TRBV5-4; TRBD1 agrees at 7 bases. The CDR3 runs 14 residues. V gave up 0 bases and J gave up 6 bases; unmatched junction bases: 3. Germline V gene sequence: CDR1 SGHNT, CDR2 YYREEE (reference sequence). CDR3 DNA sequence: TGTGCCAGCAGCTTGGGACAGGGCAGAAACATTCAGTACTTC. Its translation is CASSLGQGRNIQYF.

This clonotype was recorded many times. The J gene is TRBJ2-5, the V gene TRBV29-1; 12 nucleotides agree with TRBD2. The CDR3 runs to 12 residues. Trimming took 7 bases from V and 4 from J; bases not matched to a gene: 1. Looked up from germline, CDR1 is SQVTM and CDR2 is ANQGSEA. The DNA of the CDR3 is TGCAGCGAGGGACTAGCGGGAGAGACCCAGTACTTC. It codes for CSEGLAGETQYF.

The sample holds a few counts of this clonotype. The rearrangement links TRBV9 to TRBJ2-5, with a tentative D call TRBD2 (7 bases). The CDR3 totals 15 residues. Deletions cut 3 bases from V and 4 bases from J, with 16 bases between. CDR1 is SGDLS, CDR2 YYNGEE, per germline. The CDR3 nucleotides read TGTGCCAGCAGCGCCAGAGGGGGGGGTGTAGAGACCCAGTACTTC. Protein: CASSARGGGVETQYF.

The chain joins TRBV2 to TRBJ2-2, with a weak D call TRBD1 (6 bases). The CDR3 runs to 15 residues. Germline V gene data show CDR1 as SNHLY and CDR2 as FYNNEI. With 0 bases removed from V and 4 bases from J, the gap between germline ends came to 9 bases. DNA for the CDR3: TGTGCCAGCAGTGAAGCCGGCAGGGGCACCGGGGAGCTGTTTTTT. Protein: CASSEAGRGTGELFF.

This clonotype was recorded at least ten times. DNA for the CDR3: TGTGCCAGCAGTTTAGAACAGAGCAAGAATCAGCCCCAGCATTTT. It specifies CASSLEQSKNQPQHF. The chain has TRBV12-3 or TRBV12-4 and TRBJ1-5; D remains unclear. The CDR3 contains 15 residues. V was shortened by 1 base and J by 4 bases, with 11 bases between the two germline ends.

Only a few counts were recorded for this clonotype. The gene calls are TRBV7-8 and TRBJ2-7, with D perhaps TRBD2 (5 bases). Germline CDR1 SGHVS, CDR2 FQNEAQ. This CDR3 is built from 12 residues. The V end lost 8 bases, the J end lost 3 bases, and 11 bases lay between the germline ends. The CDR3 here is CASGGGGYEQYF. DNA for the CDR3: TGTGCCAGCGGAGGCGGCGGCTACGAGCAGTACTTC.

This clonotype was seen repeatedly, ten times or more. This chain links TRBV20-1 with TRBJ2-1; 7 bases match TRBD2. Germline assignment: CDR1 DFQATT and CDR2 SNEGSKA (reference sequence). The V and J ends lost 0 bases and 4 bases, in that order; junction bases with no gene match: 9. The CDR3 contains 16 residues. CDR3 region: CSARDLGLAAYNEQFF. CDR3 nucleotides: TGCAGTGCTAGAGACCTCGGCCTAGCGGCTTACAATGAGCAGTTCTTC.